This entry lists 21 T cell receptor beta chains sequenced from one sample in a study of T-cell reconstitution after alpha-beta-depleted transplantation in children. TCRbeta library construction was performed incorporating unique molecular identifiers. In TCRdb, the PCR reads were re-called with MiXCR into one record per CDR3 protein. This repertoire shows 540,000 or so distinct CDR3 sequences, about 21% found once; its top ten account for 13% to 15%. The source material was PBMCs, mostly from graft donor cells, sampled 360 days after TCRalphabeta/CD19-depleted stem cell transplant. The receptors come from a boy in the first two years of life who had a stem cell transplant for acute myeloid leukemia, so the T cells may come from the graft donor.

This chain uses TRBV29-1 with TRBJ1-3, with D uncertain. This CDR3 is built from 13 residues. The V gene lost 3 bases and the J gene lost 8 bases, with 14 bases spanning the gap. Germline loops: CDR1 SQVTM, CDR2 ANQGSEA. The CDR3 DNA reads as TGCAGCGTTGAGGCCGGGATCGGGGACACCATATATTTT. It yields the protein CSVEAGIGDTIYF. Full variable domain (outside the CDR3, taken from reference TRBV29-1 and TRBJ1-3): SAVISQKPSRDICQRGTSLTIQCQVDSQVTMMFWYRQQPGQSLTLIATANQGSEATYESGFVIDKFPISRPNLTFSTLTVSNMSPEDSSIYLCSVEAGIGDTIYFGEGSWLTVV.

A note on this clonotype: A much larger clone lies a single base off, so this may be a read error. This chain connects TRBV20-1 to TRBJ2-7; 7 bases agree with TRBD1. Germline assignment: CDR1 DFQATT and CDR2 SNEGSKA (reference sequence). V lost 3 bases and J lost 2; bases outside the gene matches: 7. The CDR3 totals 14 residues. The CDR3 DNA follows: TGCAGTGCTAGCCCTCGGACAGGTACCTACGAGCAGTACTTC. It codes for CSASPRTGTYEQYF.

In regard to this clonotype: It may be a read error: a sequence one base away is much more abundant. The genes are TRBV5-1 and TRBJ1-1; D gene uncertain. The germline CDR1 and CDR2 sequences are SGHRS and YFSETQ. The CDR3 has 15 residues. In nucleotides, the CDR3 is TGCGACAGCAGCTTGGAGGTGAACCCGAACACTGAAGCTTTCTTT. The encoded protein is CDSSLEVNPNTEAFF.

This clonotype was detected a few times. V is TRBV20-1 and J is TRBJ1-2, with D uncertain. Between the trimmed V and J ends, which lost 3 bases and 3 bases, there was a span of 11 bases. CDR3 length: 13 amino acids. Germline V gene sequence: CDR1 DFQATT, CDR2 SNEGSKA (reference sequence). Here the CDR3 reads CSARETVDYGYTF. CDR3 bases: TGCAGTGCTAGGGAAACGGTTGACTATGGCTACACCTTC.

The chain links TRBV20-1 to TRBJ1-1; D call uncertain. V lost 0 bases to trimming and J lost 3 bases, with 17 bases between them. This CDR3 is built from 16 residues. Germline lookup yields CDR1 DFQATT and CDR2 SNEGSKA (reference sequence). Here the CDR3 DNA reads TGCAGTGCTAGAGATCCTGGGTTGGGGTGGTACACTGAAGCTTTCTTT. Translating it yields CSARDPGLGWYTEAFF.

As to this clonotype: Possible read error: a much larger clone is one base away. The CDR3 does not close with the conserved phenylalanine or tryptophan, likely indicating a read error. It is unclear where the CDR3 begins or ends on the DNA, so no DNA is shown, and the CDR3 is as TCRdb lists it. The chain employs TRBV7-6 and TRBJ2-3. The CDR3 is 13 amino acids long, termini counted. The germline V gene encodes CDR1 SGHVS and CDR2 FNYEAQ. The CDR3 spells CASSASPVYSYYS.

This clonotype was detected only once. J is TRBJ2-7 and V is TRBV9; D tentatively fits TRBD1 or TRBD2 (5 bases each). V was cut by 1 base and J by 2 bases, with 13 bases left in between. This CDR3 has 15 residues. CDR1 SGDLS and CDR2 YYNGEE come from the germline V gene. In DNA form, the CDR3 reads TGTGCCAGCAGCGTATTGCCGGGGACCCCCTACGAGCAGTACTTC. Its translation is CASSVLPGTPYEQYF.

The J gene is TRBJ2-7, the V gene TRBV7-2; D uncertain. Germline V gives CDR1 SGHTA, CDR2 FQGNSA. The CDR3 runs to 12 residues. The germline V and J ends were trimmed by 5 bases and 4 bases, with 9 bases remaining between them. The chain's CDR3 is CASSPTLYEQYF. DNA of the CDR3: TGTGCCAGCAGCCCAACGCTTTACGAGCAGTACTTC.

The chain is built from TRBV6-5 and TRBJ1-1; no firm D call. The germline V and J ends were trimmed by 2 bases and 3 bases, with 10 bases remaining between them. Per germline, CDR1 MNHEY and CDR2 SVGAGI. The CDR3 has 14 residues. The CDR3 DNA reads TGTGCCAGCAGTTACAGGGTTCGTGACACTGAAGCTTTCTTT. Protein: CASSYRVRDTEAFF.

This clonotype was observed a few times. V usage is TRBV20-1 and J usage is TRBJ1-2; no clear D. CDR1 and CDR2 from the germline V gene are DFQATT and SNEGSKA (reference sequence). Trimming pared 0 bases from V and 5 bases from J, leaving 13 bases between. CDR3 length equals 14 residues. CDR3 region: CSARDGQVHYGYTF. Written as DNA, the CDR3 is TGCAGTGCTAGAGATGGGCAGGTACATTATGGCTACACCTTC.

This clonotype was counted many times. CDR3 residues: CASSYSGNNEKLFF. For the CDR3, the DNA is TGTGCCAGCAGTTACTCCGGCAATAATGAAAAACTGTTTTTT. This chain connects TRBV6-5 to TRBJ1-4; D gene uncertain. The germline CDR1 and CDR2 sequences are MNHEY and SVGAGI. The CDR3 extends over 14 amino acids. Between the trimmed V and J ends, which lost 0 bases and 4 bases, there was a span of 6 bases.

In this sample, this clonotype turned up many times. The DNA of the CDR3 is TGTGCCAGCAGCGAACGGGACTACCAAGAGACCCAGTACTTC. Residues: CASSERDYQETQYF. The chain carries TRBV5-4 and TRBJ2-5; weak D call: TRBD2 (6 bases). Between the trimmed V and J ends, which lost 4 bases and 0 bases, there was a span of 10 bases. This CDR3 region has 14 residues. Germline V gene sequence: CDR1 SGHNT, CDR2 YYREEE (reference sequence).

The CDR3, as DNA: TGTGCCAGCAGTTACTCCTCGGGAGCGGGGAAGGGAAATACGCAGTATTTT. It yields the protein CASSYSSGAGKGNTQYF. The V call is TRBV6-5, the J call TRBJ2-3, with 7 bases identical to TRBD2. In germline, CDR1 is MNHEY, CDR2 SVGAGI. Losses at the gene ends were 0 bases for V and 7 bases for J; bases not matched to a gene: 13. The CDR3 is 17 amino acids.

This clonotype has a count of ten or more. The V and J genes are TRBV18 and TRBJ1-5; 8 bases fit TRBD1. This CDR3 has 16 residues. Germline loops: CDR1 KGHSH, CDR2 LQKENI. V shed 0 bases, J shed 5 bases, and the junction held 6 bases outside the gene matches. Written as DNA, the CDR3 is TGTGCCAGCTCACCACCGCCGGGACAGGTGTATCAGCCCCAGCATTTT. Its translation is CASSPPPGQVYQPQHF.

This clonotype was recorded many times. The rearrangement joins TRBV20-1 to TRBJ1-6; 7 bases map to TRBD1. V shed 2 bases and J 8 bases; nucleotides not matched to a gene: 9. Per the germline V gene, CDR1 is DFQATT and CDR2 is SNEGSKA (reference sequence). The length of the CDR3 is 15 residues. The chain's CDR3 is CSARKTGQDYSPLHF. The CDR3 nucleotides are TGCAGTGCTAGAAAGACAGGGCAGGATTATTCACCCCTCCACTTT.

This clonotype was seen only once. The V call is TRBV7-9, the J call TRBJ2-5, with D possibly matching TRBD1 (6 bases). CDR1 SEHNR and CDR2 FQNEAQ come from the germline V gene (reference sequence). Trimming left V 4 bases short and J 4 bases short, with 16 bases between. This CDR3 has 15 residues. CDR3 DNA: TGTGCCAGCAGCTCCTTAGGGGGTGTGGGAGAGACCCAGTACTTC. Translating gives CASSSLGGVGETQYF.

In this sample, this clonotype turned up many times. The chain joins TRBV29-1 to TRBJ2-7; 7 bases align to TRBD1. V was clipped by 1 base and J by 4 bases; unmatched bases: 10. Germline CDR1 and CDR2: SQVTM and ANQGSEA. The CDR3 runs to 15 residues. The CDR3 sequence: CSVEVRGPTDYEQYV. CDR3 nucleotide sequence: TGCAGCGTTGAAGTAAGGGGGCCTACGGATTACGAGCAGTACGTC.

This clonotype came up many times. A read error may produce the germline difference seen at one junction end. The chain carries TRBV5-1 and TRBJ2-1; D is perhaps TRBD1 (5 bases). The CDR3 consists of 15 residues. From germline, CDR1 is SGHRS and CDR2 YFSETQ. CDR3 amino acids: CASSLGQGSYNEQFF. The CDR3 region has the DNA TGTGCCAGCAGCTTAGGGCAGGGATCCTACAATGAGCAGTTCTTC.

This chain joins TRBV2 and TRBJ2-1; TRBD2 matches at 8 bases. The CDR3 covers 11 residues. V lost 10 bases to trimming and J lost 7 bases; unmatched junction nucleotides: 3. Germline V CDR1 and CDR2: SNHLY, FYNNEI. In nucleotides, the CDR3 is TGTGCCACCCCGGGAGGGAATGAGCAGTTCTTC. This gives the protein CATPGGNEQFF. Combining the CDR3 with reference TRBV2 and TRBJ2-1 gives the whole variable domain EPEVTQTPSHQVTQMGQEVILRCVPISNHLYFYWYRQILGQKVEFLVSFYNNEISEKSEIFDDQFSVERPDGSNFTLKIRSTKLEDSAMYFCATPGGNEQFFGPGTRLTVL.

This clonotype was recorded many times. This chain uses TRBV20-1 with TRBJ2-1; 13 bases match TRBD2. CDR3 size: 16 residues. V was pared by 6 bases and J by 3 bases, with 8 bases of the junction left unmatched. Germline values: CDR1 DFQATT, CDR2 SNEGSKA (reference sequence). CDR3 loop: CSARTSGGRFYNEQFF. CDR3 sequence (DNA): TGCAGTGCCCGGACTAGCGGGGGCCGCTTCTACAATGAGCAGTTCTTC.

This clonotype has a count of ten or more. This chain uses TRBV5-1 with TRBJ2-1; 10 bases fit TRBD2. J gave up 13 bases and V 0 bases, and 7 bases lay outside the gene matches. This CDR3 region has 14 residues. Germline V lookup: CDR1 SGHRS, CDR2 YFSETQ. The CDR3 sequence: CASSLVALAGDQFF. The CDR3 bases are TGCGCCAGCAGCTTGGTGGCCCTAGCGGGGGATCAGTTCTTC.